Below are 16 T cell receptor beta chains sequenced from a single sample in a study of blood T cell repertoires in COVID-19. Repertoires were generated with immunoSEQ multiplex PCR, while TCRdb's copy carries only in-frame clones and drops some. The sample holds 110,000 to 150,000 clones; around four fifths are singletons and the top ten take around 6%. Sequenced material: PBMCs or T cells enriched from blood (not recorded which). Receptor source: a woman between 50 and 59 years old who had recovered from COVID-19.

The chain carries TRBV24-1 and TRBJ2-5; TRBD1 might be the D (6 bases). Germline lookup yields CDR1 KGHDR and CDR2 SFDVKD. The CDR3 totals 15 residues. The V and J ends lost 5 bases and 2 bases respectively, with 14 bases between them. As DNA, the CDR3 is TGTGCCACCAGTGCCCAGACAGGTTATCAAGAGACCCAGTACTTC. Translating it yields CATSAQTGYQETQYF.

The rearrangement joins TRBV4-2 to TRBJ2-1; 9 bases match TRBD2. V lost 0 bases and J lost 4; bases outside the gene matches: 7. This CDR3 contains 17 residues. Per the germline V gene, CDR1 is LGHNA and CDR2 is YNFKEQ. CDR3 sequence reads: CASSQDDRGGGYNEQFF. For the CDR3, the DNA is TGTGCCAGCAGCCAAGATGATCGCGGGGGGGGATACAATGAGCAGTTCTTC.

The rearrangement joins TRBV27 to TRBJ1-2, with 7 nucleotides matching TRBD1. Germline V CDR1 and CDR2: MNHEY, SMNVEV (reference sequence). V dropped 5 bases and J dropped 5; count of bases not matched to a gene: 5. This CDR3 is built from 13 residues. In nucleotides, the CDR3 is TGTGCCAGCAGTCCGACAGGGTTGTATGGCTACACCTTC. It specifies CASSPTGLYGYTF.

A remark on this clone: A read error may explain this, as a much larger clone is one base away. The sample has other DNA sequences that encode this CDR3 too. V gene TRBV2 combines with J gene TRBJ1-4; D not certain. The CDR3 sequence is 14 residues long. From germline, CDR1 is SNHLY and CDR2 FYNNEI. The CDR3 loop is CASQFTRSNEKLFF. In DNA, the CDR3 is TGTGCCAGTCAGTTTACCAGATCTAATGAAAAACTATTTTTT.

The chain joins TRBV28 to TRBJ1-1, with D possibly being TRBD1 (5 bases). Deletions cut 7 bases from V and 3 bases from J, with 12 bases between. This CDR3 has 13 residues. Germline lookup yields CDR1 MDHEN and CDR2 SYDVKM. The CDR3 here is CASIGASYTEAFF. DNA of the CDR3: TGTGCCAGCATTGGGGCTTCATACACTGAAGCTTTCTTT.

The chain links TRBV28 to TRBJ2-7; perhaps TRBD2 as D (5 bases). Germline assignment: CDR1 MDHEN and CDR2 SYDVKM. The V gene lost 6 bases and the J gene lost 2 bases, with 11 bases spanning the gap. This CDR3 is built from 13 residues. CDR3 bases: TGTGCCAGCAGGTCGCGGGTTACCTACGAGCAGTACTTC. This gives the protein CASRSRVTYEQYF.

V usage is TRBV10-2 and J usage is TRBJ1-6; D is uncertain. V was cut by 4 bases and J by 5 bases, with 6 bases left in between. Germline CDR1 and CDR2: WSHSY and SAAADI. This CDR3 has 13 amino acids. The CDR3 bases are TGCGCCAGCAGTGGGACTGATAATTCACCCCTCCACTTT. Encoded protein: CASSGTDNSPLHF.

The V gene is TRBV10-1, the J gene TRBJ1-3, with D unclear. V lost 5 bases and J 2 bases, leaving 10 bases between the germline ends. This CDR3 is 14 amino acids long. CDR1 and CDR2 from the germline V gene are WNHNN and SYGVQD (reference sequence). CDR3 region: CASSPASAGNTIYF. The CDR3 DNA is TGCGCCAGCAGTCCGGCCAGCGCTGGAAACACCATATATTTT.

This chain's CDR3 is CASSPRTAATDTQYF. The CDR3 region has the DNA TGTGCCAGCTCACCACGGACAGCGGCCACAGATACGCAGTATTTT. This chain links TRBV18 with TRBJ2-3; weak D call: TRBD1 (6 bases). The V end lost 1 base, the J end lost 2 bases, and 10 bases lay between the germline ends. The CDR3 is made up of 15 amino acids. Germline loops: CDR1 KGHSH, CDR2 LQKENI. The full variable domain, with the rest looked up from reference TRBV18 and TRBJ2-3, is NAGVMQNPRHLVRRRGQEARLRCSPMKGHSHVYWYRQLPEEGLKFMVYLQKENIIDESGMPKERFSAEFPKEGPSILRIQQVVRGDSAAYFCASSPRTAATDTQYFGPGTRLTVL.

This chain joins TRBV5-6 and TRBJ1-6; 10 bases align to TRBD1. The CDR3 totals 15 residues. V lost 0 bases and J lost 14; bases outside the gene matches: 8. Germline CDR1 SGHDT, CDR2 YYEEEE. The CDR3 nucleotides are TGTGCCAGCAGCTTGGACGGGACAGGGGAGTTGTCCCTCCACTTT. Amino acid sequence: CASSLDGTGELSLHF.

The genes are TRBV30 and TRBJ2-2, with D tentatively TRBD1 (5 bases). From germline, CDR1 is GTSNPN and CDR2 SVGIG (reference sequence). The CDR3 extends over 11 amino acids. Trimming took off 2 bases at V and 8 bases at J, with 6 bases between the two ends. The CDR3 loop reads CAWSTGGELFF. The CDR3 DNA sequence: TGTGCCTGGAGTACAGGAGGGGAGCTGTTTTTT.

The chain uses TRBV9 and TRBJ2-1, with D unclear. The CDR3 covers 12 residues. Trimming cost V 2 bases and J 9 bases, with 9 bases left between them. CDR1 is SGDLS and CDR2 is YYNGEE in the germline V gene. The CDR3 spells CASSVYDTEQFF. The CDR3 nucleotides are TGTGCCAGCAGCGTGTACGACACTGAGCAGTTCTTC.

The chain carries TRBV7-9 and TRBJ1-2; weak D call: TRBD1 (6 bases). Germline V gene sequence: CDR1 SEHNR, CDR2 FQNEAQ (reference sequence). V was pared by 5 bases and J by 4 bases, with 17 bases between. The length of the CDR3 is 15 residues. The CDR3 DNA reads TGTGCCAGCAGCGACCGACAGGCCGTACTCTATGGCTACACCTTC. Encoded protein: CASSDRQAVLYGYTF.

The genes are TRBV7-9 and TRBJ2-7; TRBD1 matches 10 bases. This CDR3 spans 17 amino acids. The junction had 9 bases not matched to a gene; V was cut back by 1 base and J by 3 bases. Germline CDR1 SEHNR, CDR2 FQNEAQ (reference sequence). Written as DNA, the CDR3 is TGTGCCAGCAGCTTAGGTAGGACAGGGGGAATCTTCTACGAGCAGTACGTC. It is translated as CASSLGRTGGIFYEQYV.

CDR3 bases: TGTGCCAGCAGCTCGCAGGGGTCGGACTATGGCTACACCTTC. Its protein product is CASSSQGSDYGYTF. The chain recombines TRBV3-1 (or the pseudogene TRBV3-2) with TRBJ1-2, with D possibly matching TRBD1 (6 bases). The CDR3 loop spans 14 amino acids. The germline V and J ends were trimmed by 5 bases and 3 bases, with 13 bases remaining between them. Per the germline V gene, CDR1 is LGHDT and CDR2 is YNNKEL (reference sequence).

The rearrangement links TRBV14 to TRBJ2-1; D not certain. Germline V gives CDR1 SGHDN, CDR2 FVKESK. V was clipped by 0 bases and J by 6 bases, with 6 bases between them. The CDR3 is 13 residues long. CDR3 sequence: CASSQDLLNEQFF. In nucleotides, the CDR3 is TGTGCCAGCAGCCAAGATCTCCTCAATGAGCAGTTCTTC. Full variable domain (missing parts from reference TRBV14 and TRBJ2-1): EAGVTQFPSHSVIEKGQTVTLRCDPISGHDNLYWYRRVMGKEIKFLLHFVKESKQDESGMPNNRFLAERTGGTYSTLKVQPAELEDSGVYFCASSQDLLNEQFFGPGTRLTVL.